This T cell receptor beta chain was sequenced for a study of blood T cell repertoires in COVID-19. Sequencing used immunoSEQ multiplex PCR; TCRdb keeps in-frame clones, though not all of them. The data contain 400,000 to 450,000 clones, 86% of them singletons. This clone is a singleton in its sample. Germline lookup yields CDR1 SNHLY and CDR2 FYNNEI. V was shortened by 7 bases and J by 7 bases, with 11 bases between the two germline ends. This CDR3 comprises 13 residues. The chain joins TRBV2 to TRBJ1-6, with D perhaps matching TRBD1 (6 bases). This clonotype was sampled from a young woman with active or convalescent COVID-19. Material: peripheral blood. The CDR3 region is CASNTGLNSPLHF. In DNA form, the CDR3 reads TGTGCCAGCAATACAGGGCTCAATTCACCCCTCCACTTT.